This T cell receptor beta chain was sequenced during a study of T cells in women clearing cervical HPV infection. Overall study: Case blood drawn at lesion detection; control blood after infection cleared. With HLA typing for only a few women, HLA confounding remains possible.

The protocol was immunoSEQ multiplex PCR, while the TCRdb copy is restricted to in-frame clones and leaves out a portion. The table gives tens of thousands of clones; the top ten clones make up around a tenth of it. General observations from the study: Associations may precede or follow infection; HPV-specific or memory T cells were not isolated. Repertoire richness, not evenness, was significantly elevated in CIN3+ cases versus controls.

On this clone: Its antigen is still unknown. The CDR3 extends 3 residues past the end of the read, so its final part is completed from the germline J gene.

The length of the CDR3 is 13 residues. V shed 1 base and J shed 7 bases, with 8 bases lying between them. Germline values: CDR1 MNHNS, CDR2 SASEGT. The sequence was collected from a woman between 18 and 69 years old with a cervical HPV16 infection that either progressed to CIN3+ or cleared (not recorded which). Sequenced sample: blood buffy coat. The chain is built from TRBV6-1 and TRBJ1-5, with unresolved D. CDR3 amino acids: CASSEGLKQPQHF. The CDR3 DNA, read in part, is TGTGCCAGCAGTGAAGGACTCAAACAGCCC.